The clone carrying this TCR beta chain was counted between two and nine times. Its antigen is unidentified. This record comes from a study of identical twins. The study's findings and limits: Interpretation of the results relied on cross-sectional statistical analysis and not on following the same donors. With abundant cord blood beta clonotypes, insertions were fewer; memory repertoires showed no such pattern.

Germline CDR1 LGHNA, CDR2 YSLEER. This CDR3 region has 17 residues. V was clipped by 0 bases and J by 0 bases, with 12 bases between them. TCRdb called the 5' RACE reads again in MiXCR, with one record for every CDR3 protein. The data hold hundreds of thousands of distinct CDR3 sequences, with 8.6% observed a single time. There were only healthy Caucasians among the donors. These data also formed part of another study, on yellow fever vaccine responses in identical twins. As that report states: Reports say the vaccine T cell response in twins looked partly convergent and partly personalized.

Sequences were obtained from PBMCs. The V and J genes are TRBV4-3 and TRBJ2-1; D ambiguous. This TCR was sampled from a young woman in good health. The CDR3 spells CASSQDPSPSSYNEQFF. The CDR3 DNA reads as TGCGCCAGCAGCCAAGATCCTTCCCCAAGCTCCTACAATGAGCAGTTCTTC.